Listed here are 21 T cell receptor beta chains from one sample, sequenced in a study of siplizumab effects on memory and regulatory T cells. Using immunoSEQ multiplex PCR, the repertoire was profiled, and TCRdb retains in-frame clones only, with some absent. Counted here are over 100,000 clones, roughly nine tenths occurring once; the ten biggest clones make up more than 0.65%. Sequencing was carried out using Tregs sorted from blood. All receptors derive from a human donor in good health.

The V call is TRBV7-9, the J call TRBJ1-1, with D unresolved. There are 15 residues in the CDR3. V shed 3 bases and J shed 0 bases, with 11 bases lying between them. CDR1 and CDR2 from the germline V gene are SEHNR and FQNEAQ (reference sequence). The CDR3 DNA follows: TGTGCCAGCAGCTTCGTCCGGGCCATGAACACTGAAGCTTTCTTT. Translated: CASSFVRAMNTEAFF.

The rearrangement links TRBV2 to TRBJ1-1, with TRBD1 matching over 8 bases. Germline V gene lookup returns CDR1 SNHLY and CDR2 FYNNEI. This CDR3 region has 14 residues. The V gene end was trimmed by 4 bases and the J gene end by 7 bases; junction bases not matched to a gene: 8. The CDR3 DNA follows: TGTGCCAGCAGTGGAGACAGGGGTCTCATTGAAGCTTTCTTT. Translating gives CASSGDRGLIEAFF.

This chain links TRBV12-5 with TRBJ2-3; the D is unclear. This CDR3 comprises 13 residues. V dropped 6 bases and J dropped 3 bases, with 10 bases sitting between them. Germline CDR1 and CDR2: LGHNT and FRNRAP. DNA for the CDR3: TGTGCTAGTGGCCCCCGACAAACAGATACGCAGTATTTT. Translated, it gives CASGPRQTDTQYF.

The chain combines TRBV11-2 with TRBJ1-2; D not resolved. With 7 bases removed from V and 6 bases from J, the gap between germline ends came to 18 bases. This CDR3 is built from 14 residues. Germline-derived CDR1 and CDR2 are SGHAT and FQNNGV. Here the CDR3 DNA reads TGTGCCAGCACAGAGGAGCCCCGAGGCGATGGCTACACCTTC. As protein: CASTEEPRGDGYTF.

This clone was seen a handful of times. The V and J genes are TRBV9 and TRBJ1-1, with 7 bases matching TRBD1. CDR3 length: 14 amino acids. Looked up from germline, CDR1 is SGDLS and CDR2 is YYNGEE. V shed 4 bases, J shed 4 bases, and the junction held 7 bases outside the gene matches. CDR3 region: CASSLQGGSTEAFF. DNA for the CDR3: TGTGCCAGCAGCCTCCAGGGGGGTTCCACTGAAGCTTTCTTT.

This chain uses TRBV10-3 with TRBJ2-7; 8 positions agree with TRBD1. The germline V gene encodes CDR1 ENHRY and CDR2 SYGVKD. The CDR3 has 15 amino acids. With V trimmed by 4 bases and J by 0 bases, 5 bases remained unmatched. The CDR3, as DNA: TGTGCCATCAGTGGTAGGACAGGGAGCTCCTACGAGCAGTACTTC. It is translated as CAISGRTGSSYEQYF.

The J gene is TRBJ2-2, the V gene TRBV11-2; the D is unclear. Germline values: CDR1 SGHAT, CDR2 FQNNGV. The V end lost 1 base, the J end lost 7 bases, and 10 bases lay between the germline ends. This CDR3 spans 14 amino acids. This CDR3 is CASSLGPMGGELFF. The CDR3 bases are TGTGCCAGCAGCTTAGGACCTATGGGCGGGGAGCTGTTTTTT.

V and J are TRBV4-2 and TRBJ1-4, with D tentatively TRBD1 (6 bases). The CDR3 runs 16 residues. Trimming took off 9 bases at V and 0 bases at J, with 17 bases between the two ends. Germline V gene lookup returns CDR1 LGHNA and CDR2 YNFKEQ. The CDR3 coding sequence is TGTGCCAGTCACGTAGGGGGGATTGCAACTAATGAAAAACTGTTTTTT. Protein product: CASHVGGIATNEKLFF.

The chain links TRBV5-5 to TRBJ2-7, with 8 bases matching TRBD1. From germline, CDR1 is SGHKS and CDR2 YYEKEE (reference sequence). The CDR3 has 12 residues. The J segment lost 2 bases and the V segment lost 5 bases, leaving 0 bases of the junction unmatched. CDR3 region: CASRTGAYEQYF. The CDR3 nucleotides read TGTGCCAGCAGGACAGGGGCCTACGAGCAGTACTTC.

The chain couples TRBV19 to TRBJ2-1; D might be TRBD1 or TRBD2, each matching 5 bases. The germline V and J ends were trimmed by 7 bases and 4 bases, with 20 bases remaining between them. Germline assignment: CDR1 LNHDA and CDR2 SQIVND (reference sequence). CDR3 length equals 16 residues. For the CDR3, the DNA is TGTGCCAGTACCGGTAGGTCCCGGGGCCCATACAATGAGCAGTTCTTC. Translation: CASTGRSRGPYNEQFF.

The chain has TRBV20-1 and TRBJ2-7; D is undetermined. The CDR3 totals 11 residues. Germline V lookup: CDR1 DFQATT, CDR2 SNEGSKA (reference sequence). Trimming stripped 0 bases from V and 5 bases from J, with 5 bases between. CDR3 sequence: CSARDRNEQYF. DNA for the CDR3: TGCAGTGCTAGAGATAGGAACGAGCAGTACTTC.

This chain links TRBV6-5 with TRBJ2-4; 7 positions match TRBD2. With 0 bases clipped from V and 6 bases from J, the junction kept 2 bases outside the gene matches. This CDR3 comprises 14 residues. Per germline, CDR1 MNHEY and CDR2 SVGAGI. CDR3 DNA sequence: TGTGCCAGCAGTTACTCAAGCGGGACAAACATTCAGTACTTC. Its translation: CASSYSSGTNIQYF.

Points on this clone: Other nucleotide sequences in the sample specify the same CDR3. The V call is TRBV2, the J call TRBJ2-2; 7 bases are shared with TRBD2. Germline V gives CDR1 SNHLY, CDR2 FYNNEI. The length of the CDR3 is 13 residues. V was pared by 6 bases and J by 6 bases, with 4 bases of the junction left unmatched. In DNA form, the CDR3 reads TGTGCCAGCAGAGGGGACTATGCCGGGGAGCTGTTTTTT. Amino acids: CASRGDYAGELFF.

This clone was counted once. This chain joins TRBV7-9 and TRBJ2-5; D ambiguous. V was clipped by 3 bases and J by 5 bases, with 13 bases between them. Germline V CDR1 and CDR2: SEHNR, FQNEAQ (reference sequence). CDR3 length: 14 amino acids. The CDR3 coding sequence is TGTGCCAGCAGCTTTGTATTGGAAGGGGAGACCCAGTACTTC. Translation: CASSFVLEGETQYF.

The chain uses TRBV13 and TRBJ1-6; 7 bases agree with TRBD1. The germline CDR1 and CDR2 sequences are PRHDT and FYEKMQ (reference sequence). The CDR3 is 15 residues long. V lost 5 bases and J lost 11; bases outside the gene matches: 12. CDR3 nucleotide sequence: TGTGCCAGCAGCCAGGGGGGGCCAGGGGGTACACCCCTCCACTTT. Encoded protein: CASSQGGPGGTPLHF.

The rearrangement joins TRBV27 to TRBJ1-5; D not certain. Germline CDR1 and CDR2: MNHEY and SMNVEV (reference sequence). V was pared by 2 bases and J by 1 base, with 6 bases between. The CDR3 is 14 residues long. The DNA for the CDR3 is TGTGCCAGCAGTTTAGGGGTAAGCAATCAGCCCCAGCATTTT. It is translated as CASSLGVSNQPQHF.

The chain combines TRBV5-1 with TRBJ1-2, with TRBD1 matching 7 bases. The CDR3 consists of 16 residues. The V gene end was trimmed by 4 bases and the J gene end by 2 bases; junction bases not matched to a gene: 11. The germline CDR1 and CDR2 sequences are SGHRS and YFSETQ. The CDR3 DNA is TGCGCCAGCAGCAGGAAGTCCGGGACAGAGAACTATGGCTACACCTTC. Its protein is CASSRKSGTENYGYTF. Combining the CDR3 with reference TRBV5-1 and TRBJ1-2 gives the whole variable domain KAGVTQTPRYLIKTRGQQVTLSCSPISGHRSVSWYQQTPGQGLQFLFEYFSETQRNKGNFPGRFSGRQFSNSRSEMNVSTLELGDSALYLCASSRKSGTENYGYTFGSGTRLTVV.

This chain uses TRBV4-2 with TRBJ2-2; D is unresolved. Germline-derived CDR1 and CDR2 are LGHNA and YNFKEQ. V was trimmed by 4 bases and J by 3 bases, leaving 12 bases between them. The CDR3 has 15 amino acids. This chain's CDR3 is CASSPFNSYTGELFF. The DNA of the CDR3 is TGTGCCAGCAGCCCTTTCAACAGTTACACCGGGGAGCTGTTTTTT.

This chain uses TRBV7-9 with TRBJ2-6; tentatively, D is TRBD1 or TRBD2 (5 bases each). V was shortened by 6 bases and J by 7 bases, with 13 bases between the two germline ends. Looked up from germline, CDR1 is SEHNR and CDR2 is FQNEAQ (reference sequence). This CDR3 comprises 14 residues. In nucleotides, the CDR3 is TGTGCCAGCAGTACCTTTGGGGGAGCCAACGTCCTGACTTTC. It specifies CASSTFGGANVLTF.

The chain uses TRBV7-8 and TRBJ2-7; D remains unclear. The CDR3 loop spans 13 amino acids. Germline CDR1 is SGHVS and CDR2 is FQNEAQ. Trimming took off 3 bases at V and 0 bases at J, with 6 bases between the two ends. The CDR3 is CASSFDISYEQYF. CDR3 nucleotides: TGTGCCAGCAGCTTTGACATCTCCTACGAGCAGTACTTC.

V gene TRBV7-2 combines with J gene TRBJ2-1, with D tentatively TRBD2 (5 bases). The CDR3 sequence is 14 residues long. Germline values: CDR1 SGHTA, CDR2 FQGNSA. V was trimmed by 9 bases and J by 7 bases, leaving 19 bases between them. CDR3 bases: TGTGCCAGTCAAGTCAGCGGCCTGATGAATGAGCAGTTCTTC. Amino acid sequence: CASQVSGLMNEQFF.